Presented here are 9 T cell receptor beta chains from one specimen sequenced in a study of blood T cell repertoires in COVID-19. Clones were sequenced by immunoSEQ multiplex PCR, and TCRdb holds only the in-frame ones, with some missing. The sample carries 350,000 to 400,000 clones, 88% recorded once. The sample taken for sequencing was PBMCs or T cells enriched from blood (not recorded which). These receptor sequences come from a woman between 18 and 30 years old who had recovered from COVID-19.

In this sample, this clone turned up a few times. CDR3 DNA: TGCGCCAGCAGCTTACAGGGGATGAACACTGAAGCTTTCTTT. Amino acids: CASSLQGMNTEAFF. V is TRBV5-1 and J is TRBJ1-1; 7 nucleotides match TRBD1. The V segment lost 2 bases and the J segment 0 bases; nucleotides outside the gene matches: 1. The germline V gene has CDR1 SGHRS and CDR2 YFSETQ. This CDR3 spans 14 amino acids. Drawing the rest from reference TRBV5-1 and TRBJ1-1, the complete variable domain is KAGVTQTPRYLIKTRGQQVTLSCSPISGHRSVSWYQQTPGQGLQFLFEYFSETQRNKGNFPGRFSGRQFSNSRSEMNVSTLELGDSALYLCASSLQGMNTEAFFGQGTRLTVV.

V usage is TRBV3-1 (or the pseudogene TRBV3-2) and J usage is TRBJ2-1; 8 bases fit TRBD1. This CDR3 is built from 15 residues. Per the germline V gene, CDR1 is LGHDT and CDR2 is YNNKEL (reference sequence). V gave up 4 bases and J gave up 6 bases; unmatched junction bases: 8. In nucleotides, the CDR3 is TGTGCCAGCAGCCCGTCCCTTGGACAGGGCAATGAGCAGTTCTTC. Translated, it gives CASSPSLGQGNEQFF.

The chain is built from TRBV2 and TRBJ2-3, with a weak D call TRBD2 (5 bases). V lost 3 bases, J lost 0 bases, and 10 bases lay in between. From germline, CDR1 is SNHLY and CDR2 FYNNEI. This CDR3 has 15 residues. CDR3: CASSDSGTSTDTQYF. CDR3 in DNA: TGTGCCAGCAGTGACAGCGGCACTAGCACAGATACGCAGTATTTT. Complete variable domain (other parts from reference TRBV2 and TRBJ2-3): EPEVTQTPSHQVTQMGQEVILRCVPISNHLYFYWYRQILGQKVEFLVSFYNNEISEKSEIFDDQFSVERPDGSNFTLKIRSTKLEDSAMYFCASSDSGTSTDTQYFGPGTRLTVL.

The V and J genes are TRBV11-2 and TRBJ2-7; D is perhaps TRBD1 (6 bases). V lost 4 bases, J lost 3 bases, and 16 bases lay in between. CDR3 size: 15 residues. From germline, CDR1 is SGHAT and CDR2 FQNNGV. CDR3 region: CASSSPEQGNYEQYF. The DNA of the CDR3 is TGTGCCAGCAGCTCACCGGAACAGGGAAACTACGAGCAGTACTTC.

This rearrangement joins TRBV4-2 to TRBJ1-2; D might be TRBD1 (5 bases). V was shortened by 0 bases and J by 3 bases, with 8 bases between the two germline ends. Germline V lookup: CDR1 LGHNA, CDR2 YNFKEQ. This CDR3 has 14 residues. This CDR3 reads CASSQEVRDYGYTF. CDR3 DNA sequence: TGTGCCAGCAGCCAAGAGGTCAGGGACTATGGCTACACCTTC.

Turning to this clone: A junction boundary mismatches the germline segment, possibly from a read error. The CDR3 DNA reads TGTGCTAGCAGCTTAGGCGGGGGGGCCGAGGAGACCCAGTACTTC. Translated, it gives CASSLGGGAEETQYF. The genes are TRBV7-7 and TRBJ2-5, with TRBD2 matching 9 bases. This CDR3 has 15 amino acids. CDR1 is SSHAT and CDR2 is FNYEAQ in the germline V gene (reference sequence).

CDR3: CASSPREDREGYTF. The CDR3 DNA reads TGTGCCAGCTCACCACGGGAGGATCGGGAGGGCTACACCTTC. The rearrangement joins TRBV18 to TRBJ1-2, with D uncertain. CDR3 length: 14 amino acids. In germline, CDR1 is KGHSH, CDR2 LQKENI. Between the trimmed V and J ends, which lost 1 base and 8 bases, there was a span of 14 bases.

V usage is TRBV6-6 and J usage is TRBJ2-1, with 12 nucleotides matching TRBD2. CDR1 and CDR2 (germline): MNHNY, SVGAGI (reference sequence). The J segment lost 0 bases and the V segment lost 5 bases, leaving 5 bases of the junction unmatched. The CDR3 length is 17 residues. The CDR3 DNA reads TGTGCCAGCAGTCGACTAGCGGGGGCCCCCTCCTACAATGAGCAGTTCTTC. Its translation: CASSRLAGAPSYNEQFF.

The chain couples TRBV2 to TRBJ1-2; no reliable D call. V gave up 8 bases and J gave up 6 bases, with 16 bases separating them. This CDR3 spans 13 amino acids. Per the germline V gene, CDR1 is SNHLY and CDR2 is FYNNEI. This CDR3 is CASRHFGGDGYTF. In DNA, the CDR3 is TGTGCCAGCCGCCATTTTGGAGGAGATGGCTACACCTTC.